This T cell receptor (beta chain) was identified in a study of T cells in Graves' hyperthyroidism and ophthalmopathy. Overall study context: Staff took peripheral blood when the initial diagnosis was made, before any treatment began. The study's findings and limits: Progression to ophthalmopathy was predicted a median of roughly 6.5 months early.

Details on this clonotype: Its antigen is unknown.

Subjects aged 18 to 65 presented with newly diagnosed hyperthyroidism of less than 2 months' duration. The diagnostic basis comprised clinical symptoms, serum thyroxine and TRAb, thyroid ultrasound and orbital computed tomography. RNA transcripts were the template for amplifying TCR beta CDR3 regions. First-round RT-PCR with HTBI primers amplified the TCR CDR3 region. TCRdb reprocessed the multiplex PCR reads via MiXCR and lists one record per CDR3 protein. Of over 90,000 distinct CDR3 sequences in the sample, less than 55% were seen once. This CDR3 has 13 amino acids. V lost 0 bases, J lost 6 bases, and 6 bases lay in between. The V gene's germline CDR1 is SGHRS and CDR2 YFSETQ.

The sequence derives from a man aged 35 to 55 with Graves' hyperthyroidism. The chain carries TRBV5-1 and TRBJ2-2; D gene ambiguous. Sequencing was done on a sample of blood. The CDR3 DNA is TGCGCCAGCAGCTTGGACCGCGCCGGGGAGCTGTTTTTT. It translates to CASSLDRAGELFF.